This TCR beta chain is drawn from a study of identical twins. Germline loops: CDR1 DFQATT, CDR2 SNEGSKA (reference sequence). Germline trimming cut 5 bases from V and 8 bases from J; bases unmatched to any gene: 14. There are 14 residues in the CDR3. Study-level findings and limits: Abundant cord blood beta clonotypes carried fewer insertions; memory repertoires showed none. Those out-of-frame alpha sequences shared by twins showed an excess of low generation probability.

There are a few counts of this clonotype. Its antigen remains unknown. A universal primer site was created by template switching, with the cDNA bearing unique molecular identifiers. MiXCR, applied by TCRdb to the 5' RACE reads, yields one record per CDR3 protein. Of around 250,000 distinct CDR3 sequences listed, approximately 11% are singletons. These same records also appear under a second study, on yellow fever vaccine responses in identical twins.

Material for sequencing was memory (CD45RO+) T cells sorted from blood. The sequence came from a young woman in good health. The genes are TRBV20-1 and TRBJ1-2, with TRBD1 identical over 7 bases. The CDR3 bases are TGCAGTGCTGGTCGGACAGGCCTAAGCAGGGGCTACACCTTC. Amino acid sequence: CSAGRTGLSRGYTF.